The next 20 T cell receptor beta chains were all read from a single sample in a study of shared clonotypes between healthy human individuals. Profiled with immunoSEQ multiplex PCR; TCRdb holds only in-frame clones, not every one. The repertoire holds hundreds of thousands of clones, about 91% seen once, with roughly 22% in the top ten. Naive CD8 cells, CD45RO-negative and positively selected for CCR7, excluded terminally differentiated effector memory CD45RA+ cells. Sequenced sample: naive CD8+ T cells sorted from blood. These receptors were obtained from a man under 40 in good health.

This clone was observed a single time. The chain has TRBV29-1 and TRBJ2-1, with 11 bases lining up with TRBD2. Trimming at V came to 4 bases and at J to 1 base, leaving 6 bases not matched to a gene. This CDR3 region has 16 residues. CDR1 SQVTM and CDR2 ANQGSEA come from the germline V gene. CDR3 DNA sequence: TGCAGCGTTGCCCCGACTAGCGGGAATTCCTACAATGAGCAGTTCTTC. This encodes CSVAPTSGNSYNEQFF.

CDR3 sequence reads: CASSFLAESLDNEQFF. CDR3 bases: TGCGCCAGCAGTTTCCTAGCGGAATCCTTAGACAATGAGCAGTTCTTC. V is TRBV4-3 and J is TRBJ2-1; TRBD2 aligns across 7 bases. Germline values: CDR1 LGHNA, CDR2 YSLEER. There are 16 residues in the CDR3. Losses at the gene ends were 6 bases for V and 5 bases for J; bases not matched to a gene: 13.

The rearrangement joins TRBV7-9 to TRBJ1-2; D ambiguous. V lost 2 bases and J lost 3, with 13 bases in between. There are 15 residues in the CDR3. From germline, CDR1 is SEHNR and CDR2 FQNEAQ (reference sequence). The CDR3 protein is CASSLPGREDYGYTF. CDR3 nucleotides: TGTGCCAGCAGCTTACCAGGTCGTGAGGACTATGGCTACACCTTC.

The chain combines TRBV4-1 with TRBJ2-7; 7 bases align to TRBD2. The CDR3 is 16 residues long. V lost 0 bases, J lost 1 base, and 6 bases stayed unmatched. Germline V gives CDR1 MGHRA, CDR2 YSYEKL. CDR3 in DNA: TGCGCCAGCAGCCAAGATCAAGGACTAGGTTCCTACGAGCAGTACTTC. Its translation is CASSQDQGLGSYEQYF.

The chain carries TRBV27 and TRBJ1-4; 7 bases are shared with TRBD1. The germline CDR1 and CDR2 sequences are MNHEY and SMNVEV (reference sequence). The CDR3 runs 16 residues. The V segment lost 0 bases and the J segment 5 bases; nucleotides outside the gene matches: 6. CDR3 DNA sequence: TGTGCCAGCAGTTTATCGACAGGGTTCGGAAATGAAAAACTGTTTTTT. It is translated as CASSLSTGFGNEKLFF.

The V gene is TRBV28, the J gene TRBJ1-4, with no clear D. The CDR3 is 18 residues long. The germline V and J ends were trimmed by 6 bases and 0 bases, with 20 bases remaining between them. Germline V CDR1 and CDR2: MDHEN, SYDVKM. Here the CDR3 reads CASSALREGGATNEKLFF. The CDR3 DNA follows: TGTGCCAGCAGCGCCCTCAGAGAGGGTGGTGCAACTAATGAAAAACTGTTTTTT.

The chain employs TRBV7-6 and TRBJ2-1; D gene uncertain. Germline values: CDR1 SGHVS, CDR2 FNYEAQ. V lost 1 base and J lost 6, with 10 bases in between. CDR3 length equals 14 residues. CDR3 in amino acids: CASSLGILGNEQFF. The CDR3 region has the DNA TGTGCCAGCAGCTTAGGGATTCTGGGCAATGAGCAGTTCTTC.

The rearrangement uses TRBV7-3 and TRBJ2-3; TRBD2 agrees at 12 bases. J gave up 4 bases and V 5 bases, and 10 bases lay outside the gene matches. Germline V gives CDR1 SGHTA, CDR2 FQGTGA. This CDR3 spans 17 amino acids. CDR3 region: CASSAGTSGPAPDTQYF. As DNA, the CDR3 is TGTGCCAGCAGCGCCGGGACTAGCGGGCCTGCCCCAGATACGCAGTATTTT.

CDR3 in amino acids: CASRHEETQYF. DNA of the CDR3: TGTGCCAGCAGGCACGAAGAGACCCAGTACTTC. J is TRBJ2-5 and V is TRBV5-5; D remains unclear. V lost 5 bases, J lost 3 bases, and 5 bases lay in between. This CDR3 contains 11 residues. Germline CDR1 SGHKS, CDR2 YYEKEE (reference sequence).

V usage is TRBV9 and J usage is TRBJ1-4; D not resolved. The V and J ends lost 3 bases and 7 bases respectively, with 13 bases between them. CDR1 SGDLS and CDR2 YYNGEE come from the germline V gene. The CDR3 sequence is 14 residues long. CDR3 nucleotides: TGTGCCAGCAGCGCGGCCAATAGTGGTGAAAAACTGTTTTTT. Translating gives CASSAANSGEKLFF.

This clone was picked up one time. The chain links TRBV5-8 to TRBJ2-3; D gene unclear. Per the germline V gene, CDR1 is SGHTS and CDR2 is YDEGEE. V was pared by 0 bases and J by 4 bases, with 3 bases between. The CDR3 is 12 residues long. The CDR3 is CASSLAPDTQYF. The CDR3 nucleotides are TGTGCCAGCAGCTTGGCTCCAGATACGCAGTATTTT. Filled out from reference TRBV5-8 and TRBJ2-3, the complete variable domain reads EAGVTQSPTHLIKTRGQQATLRCSPISGHTSVYWYQQALGLGLQFLLWYDEGEERNRGNFPPRFSGRQFPNYSSELNVNALELEDSALYLCASSLAPDTQYFGPGTRLTVL.

V usage is TRBV7-9 and J usage is TRBJ1-1; a possible D gene is TRBD1 (5 bases). CDR3 length equals 17 residues. The V end lost 1 base, the J end lost 0 bases, and 15 bases lay between the germline ends. Germline CDR1 reads SEHNR; CDR2 reads FQNEAQ (reference sequence). Written as DNA, the CDR3 is TGTGCCAGCAGCTTAGGCAAAACCGGGACGATGAACACTGAAGCTTTCTTT. Protein: CASSLGKTGTMNTEAFF. The entire variable domain, with the rest obtained from reference TRBV7-9 and TRBJ1-1, is as follows: DTGVSQNPRHKITKRGQNVTFRCDPISEHNRLYWYRQTLGQGPEFLTYFQNEAQLEKSRLLSDRFSAERPKGSFSTLEIQRTEQGDSAMYLCASSLGKTGTMNTEAFFGQGTRLTVV.

V usage is TRBV5-8 and J usage is TRBJ2-1; D uncertain. Between the trimmed V and J ends, which lost 2 bases and 9 bases, there was a span of 12 bases. The CDR3 contains 13 residues. Germline V lookup: CDR1 SGHTS, CDR2 YDEGEE. CDR3 coding DNA: TGTGCCAGCAGCTTCAGTTCTGGAGCTGAGCAGTTCTTC. Translated: CASSFSSGAEQFF.

This clone was seen a few times. The chain combines TRBV6-6 with TRBJ2-7; 8 bases line up with TRBD1. The V gene's germline CDR1 is MNHNY and CDR2 SVGAGI (reference sequence). V was pared by 2 bases and J by 3 bases, with 6 bases of the junction left unmatched. This CDR3 contains 15 residues. The CDR3 DNA sequence: TGTGCCAGCAGTTACCTAGGGGACAGGAGCTACGAGCAGTACTTC. The encoded protein is CASSYLGDRSYEQYF.

The rearrangement uses TRBV19 and TRBJ2-3, with 13 positions matching TRBD2. The CDR3 covers 18 residues. V lost 5 bases, J lost 5 bases, and 13 bases stayed unmatched. In germline, CDR1 is LNHDA, CDR2 SQIVND (reference sequence). For the CDR3, the DNA is TGTGCCAGTAGTGGACTAGCGGGAGTATACGGGGGTGAAGATACGCAGTATTTT. This sequence encodes CASSGLAGVYGGEDTQYF.

This sequence joins TRBV28 and TRBJ1-1, with 7 positions matching TRBD1. The trim removed 6 bases at V and 3 bases at J, leaving 13 bases unmatched. The germline gives CDR1 MDHEN, CDR2 SYDVKM. This CDR3 contains 16 residues. Written as DNA, the CDR3 is TGTGCCAGCAGCAGCTACAGGGGAGGAATGGACACTGAAGCTTTCTTT. It specifies CASSSYRGGMDTEAFF.

The count of this clone is one. V usage is TRBV9 and J usage is TRBJ2-1; the D is unclear. The CDR3 has 14 residues. Germline loops: CDR1 SGDLS, CDR2 YYNGEE. V lost 3 bases to trimming and J lost 5 bases, with 12 bases between them. CDR3 sequence reads: CASSAQDGNNEQFF. As DNA, the CDR3 is TGTGCCAGCAGCGCCCAGGACGGAAACAATGAGCAGTTCTTC.

In DNA form, the CDR3 reads TGTGCCAGCAGTTTACAGGCACAAGAGACCCAGTACTTC. This gives the protein CASSLQAQETQYF. The J gene is TRBJ2-5, the V gene TRBV27; D gene unclear. Looked up from germline, CDR1 is MNHEY and CDR2 is SMNVEV (reference sequence). This CDR3 is built from 13 residues. Trimming shortened V by 2 bases and J by 2 bases, and 6 bases separated the two germline ends.

The V and J genes are TRBV7-8 and TRBJ2-5; D is possibly TRBD1 (6 bases). This CDR3 region has 15 residues. V dropped 4 bases and J dropped 5 bases, with 17 bases sitting between them. CDR1 and CDR2 (germline): SGHVS, FQNEAQ. The CDR3 nucleotides are TGTGCCAGCAGCTCCACCAGGGGAGATTTGGAGACCCAGTACTTC. It translates to CASSSTRGDLETQYF.

The J gene is TRBJ2-7, the V gene TRBV5-6; 9 bases fit TRBD2. The CDR3 is 17 amino acids. Germline CDR1 and CDR2: SGHDT and YYEEEE. V shed 0 bases, J shed 6 bases, and the junction held 13 bases outside the gene matches. Here the CDR3 reads CASSLGSSGIRGGEQYF. The CDR3 nucleotides are TGTGCCAGCAGCTTGGGATCTAGCGGGATAAGGGGAGGCGAGCAGTACTTC. Full variable domain (remainder filled in from reference TRBV5-6 and TRBJ2-7): DAGVTQSPTHLIKTRGQQVTLRCSPKSGHDTVSWYQQALGQGPQFIFQYYEEEERQRGNFPDRFSGHQFPNYSSELNVNALLLGDSALYLCASSLGSSGIRGGEQYFGPGTRLTVT.